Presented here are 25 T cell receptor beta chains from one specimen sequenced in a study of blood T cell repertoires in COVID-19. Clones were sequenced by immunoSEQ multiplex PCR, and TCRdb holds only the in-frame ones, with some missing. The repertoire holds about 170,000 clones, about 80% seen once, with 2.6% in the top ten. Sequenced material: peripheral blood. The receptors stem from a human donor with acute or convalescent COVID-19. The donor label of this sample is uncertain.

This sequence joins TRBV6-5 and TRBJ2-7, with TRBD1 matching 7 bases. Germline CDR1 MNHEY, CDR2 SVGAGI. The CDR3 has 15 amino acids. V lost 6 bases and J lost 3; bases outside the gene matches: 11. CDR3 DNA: TGTGCCAGCAGGCCCCGGGGACAGCAAGGCTACGAGCAGTACTTC. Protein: CASRPRGQQGYEQYF.

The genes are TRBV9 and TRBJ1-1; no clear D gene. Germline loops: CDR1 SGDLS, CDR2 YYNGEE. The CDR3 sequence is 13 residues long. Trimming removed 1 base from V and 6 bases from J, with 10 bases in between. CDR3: CASSVIPSAEAFF. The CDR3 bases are TGTGCCAGCAGCGTAATCCCTTCCGCTGAAGCTTTCTTT.

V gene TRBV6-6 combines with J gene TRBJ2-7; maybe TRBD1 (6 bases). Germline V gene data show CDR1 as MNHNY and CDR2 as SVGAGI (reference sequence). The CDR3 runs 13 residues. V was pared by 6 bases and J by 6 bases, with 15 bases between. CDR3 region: CASRDRGFFEQYF. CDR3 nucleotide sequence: TGTGCCAGCAGGGATAGGGGGTTTTTCGAGCAGTACTTC.

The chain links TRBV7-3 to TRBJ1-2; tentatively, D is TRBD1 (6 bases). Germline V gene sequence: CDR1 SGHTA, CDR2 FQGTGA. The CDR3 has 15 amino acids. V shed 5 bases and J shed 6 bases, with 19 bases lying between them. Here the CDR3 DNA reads TGTGCCAGCAGCCTTTACGGTACAGGGATTGATGGCTACACCTTC. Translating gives CASSLYGTGIDGYTF.

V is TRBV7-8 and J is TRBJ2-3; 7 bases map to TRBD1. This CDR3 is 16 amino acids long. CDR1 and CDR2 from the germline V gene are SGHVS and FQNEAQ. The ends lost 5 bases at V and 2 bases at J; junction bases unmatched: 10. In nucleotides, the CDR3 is TGTGCCAGCAGCAACCGGACAGGTAGAGCCACAGATACGCAGTATTTT. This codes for CASSNRTGRATDTQYF.

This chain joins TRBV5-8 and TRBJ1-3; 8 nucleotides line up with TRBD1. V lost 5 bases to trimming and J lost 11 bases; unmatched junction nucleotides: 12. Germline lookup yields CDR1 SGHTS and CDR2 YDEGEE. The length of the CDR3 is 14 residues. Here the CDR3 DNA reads TGTGCCAGCAGTACCACGGACAGGGAGGGTTCCATATATTTT. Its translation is CASSTTDREGSIYF.

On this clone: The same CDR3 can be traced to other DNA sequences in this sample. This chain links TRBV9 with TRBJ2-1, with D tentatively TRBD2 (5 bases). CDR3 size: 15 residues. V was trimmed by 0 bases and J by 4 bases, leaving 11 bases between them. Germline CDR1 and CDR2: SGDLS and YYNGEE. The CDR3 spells CASSVGGLTYNEQFF. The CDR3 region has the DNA TGTGCCAGCAGCGTAGGTGGACTCACATACAATGAGCAGTTCTTC.

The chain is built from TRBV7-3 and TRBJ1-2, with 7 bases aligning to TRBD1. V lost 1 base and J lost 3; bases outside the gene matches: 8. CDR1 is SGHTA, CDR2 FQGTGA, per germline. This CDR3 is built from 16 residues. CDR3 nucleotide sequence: TGTGCCAGCAGCTTAAATGCCAGGGGGTCTGACTATGGCTACACCTTC. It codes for CASSLNARGSDYGYTF.

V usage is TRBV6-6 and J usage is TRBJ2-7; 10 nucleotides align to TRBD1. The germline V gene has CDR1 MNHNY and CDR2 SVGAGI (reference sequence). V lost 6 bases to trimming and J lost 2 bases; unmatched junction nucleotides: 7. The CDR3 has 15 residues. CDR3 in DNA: TGTGCCAGCAGCCAAAAGGGGACAGGGGCCTACGAGCAGTACTTC. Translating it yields CASSQKGTGAYEQYF.

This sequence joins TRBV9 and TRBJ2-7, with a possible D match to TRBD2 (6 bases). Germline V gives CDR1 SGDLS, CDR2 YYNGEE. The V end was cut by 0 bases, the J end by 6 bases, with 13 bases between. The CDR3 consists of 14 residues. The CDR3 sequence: CASSVAPGRSEQYF. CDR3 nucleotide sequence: TGTGCCAGCAGCGTAGCGCCAGGGAGGTCCGAGCAGTACTTC.

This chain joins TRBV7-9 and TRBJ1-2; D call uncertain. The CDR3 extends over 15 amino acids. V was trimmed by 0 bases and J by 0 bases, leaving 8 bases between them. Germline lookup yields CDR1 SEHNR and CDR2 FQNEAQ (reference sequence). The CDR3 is CASSLAQTTNYGYTF. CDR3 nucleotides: TGTGCCAGCAGCTTAGCCCAGACAACTAACTATGGCTACACCTTC. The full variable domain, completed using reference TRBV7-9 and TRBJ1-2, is DTGVSQNPRHKITKRGQNVTFRCDPISEHNRLYWYRQTLGQGPEFLTYFQNEAQLEKSRLLSDRFSAERPKGSFSTLEIQRTEQGDSAMYLCASSLAQTTNYGYTFGSGTRLTVV.

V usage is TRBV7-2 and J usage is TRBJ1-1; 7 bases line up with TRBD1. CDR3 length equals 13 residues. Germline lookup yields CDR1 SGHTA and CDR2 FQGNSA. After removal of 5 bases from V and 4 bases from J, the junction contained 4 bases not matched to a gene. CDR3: CASSNRQGTEAFF. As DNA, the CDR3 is TGTGCCAGCAGCAACCGACAGGGCACTGAAGCTTTCTTT.

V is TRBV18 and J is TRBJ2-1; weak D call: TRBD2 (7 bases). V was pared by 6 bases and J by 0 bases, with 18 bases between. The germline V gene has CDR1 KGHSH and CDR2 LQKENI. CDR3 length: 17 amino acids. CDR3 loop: CASSPASGTSSYNEQFF. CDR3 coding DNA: TGTGCCAGCTCCCCTGCAAGCGGGACAAGCTCCTACAATGAGCAGTTCTTC.

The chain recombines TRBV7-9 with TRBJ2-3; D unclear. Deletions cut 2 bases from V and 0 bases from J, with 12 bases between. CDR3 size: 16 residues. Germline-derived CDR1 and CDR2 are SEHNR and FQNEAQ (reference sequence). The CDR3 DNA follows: TGTGCCAGCAGCTTACAGCGTTTCTCTAGCACAGATACGCAGTATTTT. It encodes CASSLQRFSSTDTQYF.

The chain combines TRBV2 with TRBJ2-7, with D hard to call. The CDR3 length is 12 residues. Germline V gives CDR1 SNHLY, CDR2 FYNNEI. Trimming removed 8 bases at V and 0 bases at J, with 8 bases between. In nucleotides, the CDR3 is TGTGCCAGCCTGGCGGACTCCTACGAGCAGTACTTC. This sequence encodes CASLADSYEQYF.

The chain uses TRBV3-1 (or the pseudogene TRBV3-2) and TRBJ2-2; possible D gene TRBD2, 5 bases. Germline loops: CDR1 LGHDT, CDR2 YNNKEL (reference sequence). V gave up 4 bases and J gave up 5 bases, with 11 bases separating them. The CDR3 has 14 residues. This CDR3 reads CASSPRSGTGELFF. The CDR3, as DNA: TGTGCCAGCAGCCCAAGATCGGGGACCGGGGAGCTGTTTTTT.

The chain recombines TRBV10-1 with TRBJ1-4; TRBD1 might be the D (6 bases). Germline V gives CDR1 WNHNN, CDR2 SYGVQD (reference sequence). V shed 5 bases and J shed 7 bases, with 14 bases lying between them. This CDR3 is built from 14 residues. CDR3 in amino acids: CASSPNRVAEKLFF. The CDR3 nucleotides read TGCGCCAGCAGTCCCAACAGGGTGGCTGAAAAACTGTTTTTT.

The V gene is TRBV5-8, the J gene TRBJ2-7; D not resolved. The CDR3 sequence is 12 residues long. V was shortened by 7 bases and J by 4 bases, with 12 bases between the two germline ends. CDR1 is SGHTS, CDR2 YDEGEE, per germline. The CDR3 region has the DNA TGTGCCAGCGCCTTCCTCGGTTACGAGCAGTACTTC. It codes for CASAFLGYEQYF. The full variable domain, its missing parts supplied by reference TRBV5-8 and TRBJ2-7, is EAGVTQSPTHLIKTRGQQATLRCSPISGHTSVYWYQQALGLGLQFLLWYDEGEERNRGNFPPRFSGRQFPNYSSELNVNALELEDSALYLCASAFLGYEQYFGPGTRLTVT.

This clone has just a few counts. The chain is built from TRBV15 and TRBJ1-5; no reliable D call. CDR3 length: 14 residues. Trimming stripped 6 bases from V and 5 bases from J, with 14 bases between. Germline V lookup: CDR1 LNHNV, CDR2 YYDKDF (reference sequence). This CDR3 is CATSAGSRYQPQHF. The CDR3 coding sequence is TGTGCCACCAGTGCCGGATCGAGGTATCAGCCCCAGCATTTT.

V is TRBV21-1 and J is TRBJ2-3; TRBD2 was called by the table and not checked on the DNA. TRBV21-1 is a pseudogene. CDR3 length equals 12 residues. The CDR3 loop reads CASSNKKTRPYF. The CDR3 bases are TGTGCCAGCAGCAACAAGAAGACTAGACCGTATTTT.

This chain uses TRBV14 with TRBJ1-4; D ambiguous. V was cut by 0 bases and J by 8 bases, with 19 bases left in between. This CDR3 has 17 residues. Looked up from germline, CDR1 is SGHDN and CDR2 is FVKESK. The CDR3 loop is CASSQDLVGARTEKLFF. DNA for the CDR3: TGTGCCAGCAGCCAAGATCTCGTCGGAGCACGAACCGAAAAACTGTTTTTT.

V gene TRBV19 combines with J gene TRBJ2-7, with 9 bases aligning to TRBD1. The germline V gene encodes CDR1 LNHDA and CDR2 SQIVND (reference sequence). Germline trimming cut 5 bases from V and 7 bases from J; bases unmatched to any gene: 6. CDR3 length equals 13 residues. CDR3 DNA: TGTGCCAGTAGTGGAACAGGGGGCCGGGAGCAGTACTTC. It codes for CASSGTGGREQYF.

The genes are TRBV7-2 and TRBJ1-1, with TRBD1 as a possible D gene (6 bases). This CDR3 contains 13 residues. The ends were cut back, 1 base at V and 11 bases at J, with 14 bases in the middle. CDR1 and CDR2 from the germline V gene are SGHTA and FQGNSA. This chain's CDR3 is CASSLVRGRDAFF. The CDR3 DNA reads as TGTGCCAGCAGCTTAGTCAGGGGACGTGACGCTTTCTTT.

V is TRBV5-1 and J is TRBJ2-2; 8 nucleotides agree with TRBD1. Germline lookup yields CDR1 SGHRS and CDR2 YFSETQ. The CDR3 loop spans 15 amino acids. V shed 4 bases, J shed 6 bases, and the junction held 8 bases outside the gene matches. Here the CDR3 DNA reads TGCGCCAGCAGCCTCCGGACAGGGTCGGCCGGGGAGCTGTTTTTT. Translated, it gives CASSLRTGSAGELFF.

The CDR3 loop reads CASLRGSNTEAFF. CDR3 coding DNA: TGTGCCAGCTTAAGGGGATCGAACACTGAAGCTTTCTTT. The chain couples TRBV6-5 to TRBJ1-1, with a possible D match to TRBD1 (5 bases). V lost 8 bases to trimming and J lost 1 base, with 11 bases between them. Per germline, CDR1 MNHEY and CDR2 SVGAGI. The CDR3 spans 13 residues.